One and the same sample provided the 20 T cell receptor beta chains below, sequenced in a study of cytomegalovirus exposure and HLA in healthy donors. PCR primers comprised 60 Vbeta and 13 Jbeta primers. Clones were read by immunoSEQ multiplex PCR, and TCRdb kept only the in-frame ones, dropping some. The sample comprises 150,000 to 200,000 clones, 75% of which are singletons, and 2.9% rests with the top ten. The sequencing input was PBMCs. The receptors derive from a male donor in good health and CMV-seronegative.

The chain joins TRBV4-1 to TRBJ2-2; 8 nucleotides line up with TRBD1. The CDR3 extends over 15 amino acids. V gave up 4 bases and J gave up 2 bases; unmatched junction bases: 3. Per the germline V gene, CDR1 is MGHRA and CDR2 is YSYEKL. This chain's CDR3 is CASSRGQGNTGELFF. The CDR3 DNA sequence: TGCGCCAGCAGCCGCGGACAGGGCAACACCGGGGAGCTGTTTTTT.

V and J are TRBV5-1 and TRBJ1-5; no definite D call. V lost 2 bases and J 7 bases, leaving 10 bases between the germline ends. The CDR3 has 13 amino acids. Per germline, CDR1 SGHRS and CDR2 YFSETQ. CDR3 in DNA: TGCGCCAGCAGCTTATCGGGGAACCAGCCCCAGCATTTT. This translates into CASSLSGNQPQHF.

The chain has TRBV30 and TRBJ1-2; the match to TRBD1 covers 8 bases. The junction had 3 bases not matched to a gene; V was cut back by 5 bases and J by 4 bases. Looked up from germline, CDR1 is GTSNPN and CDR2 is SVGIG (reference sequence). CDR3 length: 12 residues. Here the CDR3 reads CAWDTGGYGYTF. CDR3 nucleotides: TGTGCCTGGGATACAGGGGGCTATGGCTACACCTTC.

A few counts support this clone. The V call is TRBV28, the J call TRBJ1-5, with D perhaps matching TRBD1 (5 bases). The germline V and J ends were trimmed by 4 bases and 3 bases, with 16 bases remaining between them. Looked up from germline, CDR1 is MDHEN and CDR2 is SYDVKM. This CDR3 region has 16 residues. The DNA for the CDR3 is TGTGCCAGCAGTTCCTACCAGGGAACCCCCAATCAGCCCCAGCATTTT. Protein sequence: CASSSYQGTPNQPQHF. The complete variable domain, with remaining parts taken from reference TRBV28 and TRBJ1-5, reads DVKVTQSSRYLVKRTGEKVFLECVQDMDHENMFWYRQDPGLGLRLIYFSYDVKMKEKGDIPEGYSVSREKKERFSLILESASTNQTSMYLCASSSYQGTPNQPQHFGDGTRLSIL.

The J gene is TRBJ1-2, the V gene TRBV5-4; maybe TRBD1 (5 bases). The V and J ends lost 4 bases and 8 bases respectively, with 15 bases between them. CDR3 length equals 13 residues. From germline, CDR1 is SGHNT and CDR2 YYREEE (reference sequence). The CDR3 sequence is CASSLPQGSGYTF. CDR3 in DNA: TGTGCCAGCAGCCTACCTCAGGGAAGCGGCTACACCTTC.

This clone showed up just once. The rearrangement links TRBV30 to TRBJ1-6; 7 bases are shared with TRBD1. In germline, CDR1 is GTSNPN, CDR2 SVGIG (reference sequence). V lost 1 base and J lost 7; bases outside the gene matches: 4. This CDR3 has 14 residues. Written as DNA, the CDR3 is TGTGCCTGGAGTGCCGGACAGGCAAATTCACCCCTCCACTTT. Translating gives CAWSAGQANSPLHF.

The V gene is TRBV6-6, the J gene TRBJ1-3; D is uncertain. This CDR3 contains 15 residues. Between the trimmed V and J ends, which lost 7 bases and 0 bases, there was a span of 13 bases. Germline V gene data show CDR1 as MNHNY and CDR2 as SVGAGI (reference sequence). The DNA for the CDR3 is TGTGCCAGCAACTCCGGGATATACTCTGGAAACACCATATATTTT. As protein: CASNSGIYSGNTIYF.

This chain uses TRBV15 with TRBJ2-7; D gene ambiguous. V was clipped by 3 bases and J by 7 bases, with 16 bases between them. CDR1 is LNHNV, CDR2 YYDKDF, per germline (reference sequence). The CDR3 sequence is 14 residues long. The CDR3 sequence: CATSSDGRIGEQYF. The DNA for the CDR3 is TGTGCCACCAGCAGTGACGGCAGGATAGGAGAGCAGTACTTC.

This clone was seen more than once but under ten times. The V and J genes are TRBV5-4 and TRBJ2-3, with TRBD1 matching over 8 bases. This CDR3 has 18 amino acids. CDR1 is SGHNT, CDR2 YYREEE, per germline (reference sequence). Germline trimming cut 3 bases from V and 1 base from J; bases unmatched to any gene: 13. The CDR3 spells CASSSALGDRGGTDTQYF. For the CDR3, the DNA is TGTGCCAGCAGCTCGGCCCTCGGAGACAGGGGAGGCACAGATACGCAGTATTTT.

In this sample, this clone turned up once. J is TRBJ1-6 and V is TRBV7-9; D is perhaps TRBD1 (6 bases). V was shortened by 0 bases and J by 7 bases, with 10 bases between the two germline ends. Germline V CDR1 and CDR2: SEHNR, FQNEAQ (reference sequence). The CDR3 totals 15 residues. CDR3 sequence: CASSLAPGQNSPLHF. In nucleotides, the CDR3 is TGTGCCAGCAGCTTAGCACCCGGACAGAATTCACCCCTCCACTTT.

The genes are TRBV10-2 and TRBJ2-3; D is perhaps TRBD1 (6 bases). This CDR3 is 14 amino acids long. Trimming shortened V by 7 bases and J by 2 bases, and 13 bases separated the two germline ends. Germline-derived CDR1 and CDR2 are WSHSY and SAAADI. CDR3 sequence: CASTDDRYTDTQYF. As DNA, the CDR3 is TGCGCCAGCACTGACGACAGGTACACAGATACGCAGTATTTT.

CDR3 DNA sequence: TGTGCCAGCAGCCGAGAGCGGAGTTATAATTCACCCCTCCACTTT. Amino acids: CASSRERSYNSPLHF. The rearrangement joins TRBV5-6 to TRBJ1-6; no definite D call. V lost 4 bases and J 4 bases, leaving 12 bases between the germline ends. The CDR3 has 15 residues. Germline values: CDR1 SGHDT, CDR2 YYEEEE.

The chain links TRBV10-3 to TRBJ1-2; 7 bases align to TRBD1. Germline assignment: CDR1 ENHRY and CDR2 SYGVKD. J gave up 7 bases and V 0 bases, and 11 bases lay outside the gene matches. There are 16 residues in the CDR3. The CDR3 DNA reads TGTGCCATCAGTGAGTCTAAGACAGGGAGGTTTGGTGGCTACACCTTC. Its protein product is CAISESKTGRFGGYTF.

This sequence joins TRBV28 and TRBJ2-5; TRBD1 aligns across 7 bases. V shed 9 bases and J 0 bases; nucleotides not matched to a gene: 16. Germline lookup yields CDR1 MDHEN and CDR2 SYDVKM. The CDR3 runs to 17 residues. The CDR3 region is CARTDPSGQKYQETQYF. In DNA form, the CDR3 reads TGTGCCAGAACGGACCCCTCGGGACAGAAGTACCAAGAGACCCAGTACTTC.

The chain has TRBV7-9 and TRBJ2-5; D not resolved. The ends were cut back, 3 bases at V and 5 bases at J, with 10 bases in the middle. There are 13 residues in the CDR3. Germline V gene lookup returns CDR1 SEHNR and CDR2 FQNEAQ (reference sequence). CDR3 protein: CASSLTPRETQYF. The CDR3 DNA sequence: TGTGCCAGCAGCTTGACACCCCGGGAGACCCAGTACTTC.

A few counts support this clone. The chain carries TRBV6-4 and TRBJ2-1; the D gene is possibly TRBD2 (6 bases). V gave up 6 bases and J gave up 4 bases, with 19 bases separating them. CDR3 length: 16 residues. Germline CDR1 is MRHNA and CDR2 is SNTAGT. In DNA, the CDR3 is TGTGCCAGCAGCCCTGAGGGTAGCGGTCCATACAATGAGCAGTTCTTC. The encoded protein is CASSPEGSGPYNEQFF.

The CDR3 reads CASSGGLNQPQHF. The CDR3 DNA reads as TGTGCCAGTAGTGGGGGACTCAATCAGCCCCAGCATTTT. J is TRBJ1-5 and V is TRBV19; TRBD1 might be the D (5 bases). The CDR3 is 13 amino acids. Trimming removed 5 bases at V and 3 bases at J, with 8 bases between. Germline V gene lookup returns CDR1 LNHDA and CDR2 SQIVND (reference sequence).

CDR3 sequence (DNA): TGTGCCAGCAGCTCCCTAGCGGGACGCACAGATACGCAGTATTTT. Translation: CASSSLAGRTDTQYF. This chain links TRBV7-9 with TRBJ2-3; 9 nucleotides match TRBD2. V trimming: 4 bases; J trimming: 1 base; junction bases outside the gene matches: 3. The CDR3 spans 15 residues. From germline, CDR1 is SEHNR and CDR2 FQNEAQ (reference sequence).

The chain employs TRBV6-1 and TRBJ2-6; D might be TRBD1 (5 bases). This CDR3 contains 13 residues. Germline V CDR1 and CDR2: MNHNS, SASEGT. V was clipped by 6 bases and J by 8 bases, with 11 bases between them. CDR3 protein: CASRDRDTNVLTF. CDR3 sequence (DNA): TGTGCCAGCAGAGACAGAGACACCAACGTCCTGACTTTC.

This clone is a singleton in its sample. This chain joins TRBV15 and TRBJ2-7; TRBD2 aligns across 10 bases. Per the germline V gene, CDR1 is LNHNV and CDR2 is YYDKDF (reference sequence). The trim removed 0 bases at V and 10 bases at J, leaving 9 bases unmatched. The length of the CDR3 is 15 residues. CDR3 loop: CATSREGLAGEIQYF. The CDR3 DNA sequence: TGTGCCACCAGCAGAGAGGGGCTAGCGGGGGAAATTCAGTACTTC.